This T cell receptor beta chain was recovered during a study of CXCR3-negative and CXCR3-positive naive CD8 T cells. This CDR3 is 14 amino acids long. Germline V gene sequence: CDR1 DFQATT, CDR2 SNEGSKA (reference sequence). All TRB cDNA libraries came from 5' RACE performed with UMI labels. TCRdb reanalyzed the 5' RACE reads, giving one entry per CDR3 protein sequence and no DNA. This sample contains tens of thousands of distinct CDR3 sequences. The TCR was taken from a human donor in good health. Some clones in this sample may be carry-over from other donors' samples. The sequenced sample was memory CD8+ T cells from blood. The V gene is TRBV20-1, the J gene TRBJ2-7; TCRdb picks TRBD2, but there is no DNA to check that call. The CDR3 sequence: CSAIGLAVSYEQYF.